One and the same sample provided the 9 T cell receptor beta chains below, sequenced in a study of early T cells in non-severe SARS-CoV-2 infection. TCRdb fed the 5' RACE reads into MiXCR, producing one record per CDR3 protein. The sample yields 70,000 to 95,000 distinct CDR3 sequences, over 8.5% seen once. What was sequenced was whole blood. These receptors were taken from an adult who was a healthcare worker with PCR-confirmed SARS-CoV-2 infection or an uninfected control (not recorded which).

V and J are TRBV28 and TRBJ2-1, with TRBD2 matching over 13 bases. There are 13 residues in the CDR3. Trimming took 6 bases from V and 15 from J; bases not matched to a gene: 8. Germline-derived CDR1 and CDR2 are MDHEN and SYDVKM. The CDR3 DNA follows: TGTGCCAGCAGCCGGACTAGCGGGAGTGCTTGGTTCTTC. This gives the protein CASSRTSGSAWFF. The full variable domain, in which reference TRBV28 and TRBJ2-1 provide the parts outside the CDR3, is DVKVTQSSRYLVKRTGEKVFLECVQDMDHENMFWYRQDPGLGLRLIYFSYDVKMKEKGDIPEGYSVSREKKERFSLILESASTNQTSMYLCASSRTSGSAWFFGPGTRLTVL.

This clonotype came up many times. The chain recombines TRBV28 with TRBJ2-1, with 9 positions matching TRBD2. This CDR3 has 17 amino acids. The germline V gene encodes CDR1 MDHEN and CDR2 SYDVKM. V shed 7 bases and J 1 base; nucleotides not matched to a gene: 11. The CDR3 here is CASTSSGKGESYNEQFF. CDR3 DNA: TGTGCCAGCACATCTAGCGGGAAGGGTGAATCCTACAATGAGCAGTTCTTC. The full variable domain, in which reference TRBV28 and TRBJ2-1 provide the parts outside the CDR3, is DVKVTQSSRYLVKRTGEKVFLECVQDMDHENMFWYRQDPGLGLRLIYFSYDVKMKEKGDIPEGYSVSREKKERFSLILESASTNQTSMYLCASTSSGKGESYNEQFFGPGTRLTVL.

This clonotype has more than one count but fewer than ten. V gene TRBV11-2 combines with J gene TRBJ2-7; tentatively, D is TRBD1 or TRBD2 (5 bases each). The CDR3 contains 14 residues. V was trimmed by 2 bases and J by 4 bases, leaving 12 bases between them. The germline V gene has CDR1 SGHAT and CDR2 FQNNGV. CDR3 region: CASSLKGSVYEQYF. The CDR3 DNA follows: TGTGCCAGCAGCTTAAAGGGGAGTGTTTACGAGCAGTACTTC. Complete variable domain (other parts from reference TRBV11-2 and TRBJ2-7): EAGVAQSPRYKIIEKRQSVAFWCNPISGHATLYWYQQILGQGPKLLIQFQNNGVVDDSQLPKDRFSAERLKGVDSTLKIQPAKLEDSAVYLCASSLKGSVYEQYFGPGTRLTVT.

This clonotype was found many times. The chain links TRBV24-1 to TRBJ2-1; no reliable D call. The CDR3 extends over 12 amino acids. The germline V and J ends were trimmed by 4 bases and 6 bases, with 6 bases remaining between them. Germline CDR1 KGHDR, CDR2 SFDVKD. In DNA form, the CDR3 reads TGTGCCACCAGTGAATTGGGCAATGAGCAGTTCTTC. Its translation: CATSELGNEQFF.

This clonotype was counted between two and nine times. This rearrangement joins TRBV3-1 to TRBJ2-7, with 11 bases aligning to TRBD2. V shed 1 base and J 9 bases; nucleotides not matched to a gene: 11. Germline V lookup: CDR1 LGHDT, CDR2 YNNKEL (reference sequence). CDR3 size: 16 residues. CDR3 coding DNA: TGTGCCAGCAGCCAAGGAGGGGGACTAGCGGCCCTCGGGCAGTACTTC. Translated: CASSQGGGLAALGQYF.

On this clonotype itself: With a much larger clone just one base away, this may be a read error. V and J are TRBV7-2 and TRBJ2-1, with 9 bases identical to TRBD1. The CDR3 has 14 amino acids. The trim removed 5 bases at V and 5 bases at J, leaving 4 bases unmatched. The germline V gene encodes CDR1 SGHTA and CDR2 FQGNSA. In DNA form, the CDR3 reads TGTGCCAGCAGCCTTTGGACAGGGGACAATGAGCAGTTCTTC. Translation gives CASSLWTGDNEQFF.

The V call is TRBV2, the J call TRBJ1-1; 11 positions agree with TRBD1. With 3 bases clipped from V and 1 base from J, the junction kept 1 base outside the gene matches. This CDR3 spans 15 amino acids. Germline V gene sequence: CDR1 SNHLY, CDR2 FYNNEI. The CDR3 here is CASSEDRGPNTEAFF. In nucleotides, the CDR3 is TGTGCCAGCAGTGAGGACAGGGGGCCGAACACTGAAGCTTTCTTT.

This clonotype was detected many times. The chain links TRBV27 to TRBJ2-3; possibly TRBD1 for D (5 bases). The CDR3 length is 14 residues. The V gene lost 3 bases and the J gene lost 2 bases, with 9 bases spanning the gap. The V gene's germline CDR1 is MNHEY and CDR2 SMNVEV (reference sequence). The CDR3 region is CASSLTDLTDTQYF. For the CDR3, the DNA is TGTGCCAGCAGTTTGACAGACCTCACAGATACGCAGTATTTT.

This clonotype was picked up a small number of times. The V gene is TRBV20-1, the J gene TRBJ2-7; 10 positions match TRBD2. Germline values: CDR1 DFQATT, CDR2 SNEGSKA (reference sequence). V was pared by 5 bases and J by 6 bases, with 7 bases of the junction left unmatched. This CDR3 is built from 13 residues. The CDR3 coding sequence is TGCAGTGCTGCCCCTAGCGGGAGTAGCGAGCAGTACTTC. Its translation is CSAAPSGSSEQYF.